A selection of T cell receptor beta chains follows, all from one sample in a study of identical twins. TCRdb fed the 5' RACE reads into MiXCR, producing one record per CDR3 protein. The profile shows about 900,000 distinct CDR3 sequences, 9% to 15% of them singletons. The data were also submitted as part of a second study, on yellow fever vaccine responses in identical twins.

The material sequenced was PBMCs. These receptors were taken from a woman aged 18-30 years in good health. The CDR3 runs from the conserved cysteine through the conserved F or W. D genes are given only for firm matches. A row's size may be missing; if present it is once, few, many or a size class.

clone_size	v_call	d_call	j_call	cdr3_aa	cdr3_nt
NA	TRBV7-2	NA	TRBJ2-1	CASSLVGSLSYNEQFF	TGTGCCAGCAGCTTAGTAGGCTCTCTCTCCTACAATGAGCAGTTCTTC
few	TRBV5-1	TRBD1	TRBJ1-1	CASSATGQGERNTEAFF	TGCGCCAGCAGCGCAACTGGACAGGGGGAAAGGAACACTGAAGCTTTCTTT
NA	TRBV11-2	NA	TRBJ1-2	CASSLLGGHYGYTF	TGTGCCAGCAGCCTTCTTGGGGGACACTATGGCTACACCTTC
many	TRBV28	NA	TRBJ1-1	CASRDLIVNTEAFF	TGTGCCAGCAGAGATCTAATCGTGAACACTGAAGCTTTCTTT
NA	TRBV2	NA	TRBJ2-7	CASREEGLQYEQYF	TGTGCCAGCAGGGAAGAGGGACTTCAGTACGAGCAGTACTTC
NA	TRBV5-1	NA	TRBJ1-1	CASQTGMNTEAFF	TGCGCCAGCCAAACAGGGATGAACACTGAAGCTTTCTTT
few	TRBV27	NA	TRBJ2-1	CASSLTGSAIYNEQFF	TGTGCCAGCAGTTTAACGGGATCAGCAATATACAATGAGCAGTTCTTC
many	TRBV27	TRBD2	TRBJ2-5	CASSPRGGLKETQYF	TGTGCCAGCAGTCCCCGCGGGGGTCTCAAAGAGACCCAGTACTTC
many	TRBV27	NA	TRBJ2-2	CASSRNTGELFF	TGTGCCAGCAGCCGAAACACCGGGGAGCTGTTTTTT
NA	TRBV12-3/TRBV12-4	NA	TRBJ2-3	CASTYPSAGYLSTDTQYF	TGTGCCAGCACCTACCCATCCGCGGGCTACCTGAGCACAGATACGCAGTATTTT
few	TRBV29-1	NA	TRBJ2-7	CSVGFSSYEQYF	TGCAGCGTTGGTTTCAGCTCCTACGAGCAGTACTTC
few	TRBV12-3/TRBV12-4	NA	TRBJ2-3	CASSYLADTQYF	TGTGCCAGCAGTTATTTGGCAGATACGCAGTATTTT
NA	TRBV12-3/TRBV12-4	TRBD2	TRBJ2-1	CASTWGGSSYNEQFF	TGTGCCAGCACCTGGGGGGGGAGCTCCTACAATGAGCAGTTCTTC
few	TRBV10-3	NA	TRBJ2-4	CAISESTGHGNIQYF	TGTGCCATCAGTGAGTCGACAGGACACGGAAACATTCAGTACTTC
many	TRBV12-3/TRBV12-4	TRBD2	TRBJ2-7	CASRTSGSSYEQYF	TGTGCCAGCAGGACTAGCGGGAGCTCCTACGAGCAGTACTTC
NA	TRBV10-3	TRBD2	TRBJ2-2	CAISPSTGLAGNTGELFF	TGTGCCATCAGTCCCTCCACGGGACTAGCGGGAAACACCGGGGAGCTGTTTTTT
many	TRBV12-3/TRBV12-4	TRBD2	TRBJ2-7	CASSLGGSHEQYF	TGTGCCAGCAGTTTGGGGGGGAGTCACGAGCAGTACTTC
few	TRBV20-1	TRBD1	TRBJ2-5	CSGKQPGQGETQYF	TGCAGTGGGAAGCAACCGGGACAGGGGGAGACCCAGTACTTC
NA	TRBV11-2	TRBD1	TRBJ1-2	CASGGQGVYGYTF	TGTGCCAGCGGGGGACAGGGGGTCTATGGCTACACCTTC
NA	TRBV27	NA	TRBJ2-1	CASRNLGARSTHLSYNEQFF	TGTGCCAGCAGAAATCTGGGGGCACGATCCACCCACTTATCCTACAATGAGCAGTTCTTC
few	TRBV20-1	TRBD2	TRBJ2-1	CSRRTSDYNEQFF	TGCAGTAGAAGGACTAGCGACTACAATGAGCAGTTCTTC
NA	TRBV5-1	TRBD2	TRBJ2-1	CASSLRGLAGGPPTQGRFF	TGCGCCAGCAGCTTGCGGGGACTAGCGGGAGGGCCTCCAACACAGGGACGGTTCTTC
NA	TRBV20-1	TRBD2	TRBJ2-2	CSARPGLAGGPYTGELFF	TGCAGTGCTAGACCGGGACTAGCGGGGGGGCCTTACACCGGGGAGCTGTTTTTT
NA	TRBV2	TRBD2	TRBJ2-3	CASYSGVVPDTQYF	TGTGCCAGCTATAGCGGGGTCGTGCCAGATACGCAGTATTTT
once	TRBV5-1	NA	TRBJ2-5	CASSPQFYAGARSETQYF	TGCGCCAGCAGCCCCCAATTTTACGCAGGGGCGAGGTCGGAGACCCAGTACTTC
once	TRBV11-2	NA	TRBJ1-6	CASSLMTVNNSPLHF	TGTGCCAGCAGCTTAATGACTGTAAATAATTCACCCCTCCACTTT
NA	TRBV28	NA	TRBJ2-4	CASSYRARFIQYF	TGTGCCAGCAGTTACAGGGCCCGGTTCATTCAGTACTTC
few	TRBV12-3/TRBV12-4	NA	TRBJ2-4	CASGRLNIQYF	TGTGCCAGCGGAAGATTAAACATTCAGTACTTC
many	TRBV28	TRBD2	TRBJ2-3	CASSQLAGGTTDTQYF	TGTGCCAGCAGCCAGCTAGCGGGGGGTACCACAGATACGCAGTATTTT
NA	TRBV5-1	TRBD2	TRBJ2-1	CASSSGLAGVGYEQFF	TGCGCCAGCAGCTCTGGTCTAGCGGGAGTAGGGTATGAGCAGTTCTTC
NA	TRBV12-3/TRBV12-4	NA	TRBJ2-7	CASSFGRLPGEQYF	TGTGCCAGCAGTTTTGGGCGCCTACCTGGTGAGCAGTACTTC
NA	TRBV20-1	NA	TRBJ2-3	CSAPASGTQYF	TGCAGTGCCCCCGCTTCTGGTACGCAGTATTTT
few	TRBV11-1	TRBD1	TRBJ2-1	CASSLARQGPSSYNEQFF	TGTGCCAGCAGCTTAGCAAGACAGGGGCCGAGCTCCTACAATGAGCAGTTCTTC
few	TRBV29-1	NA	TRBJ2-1	CSVEPVVRLVVNEQFF	TGCAGCGTTGAACCCGTGGTAAGACTAGTGGTCAATGAGCAGTTCTTC
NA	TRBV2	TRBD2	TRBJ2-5	CASTRGAGGQETQYF	TGTGCCAGCACCCGGGGCGCGGGGGGACAAGAGACCCAGTACTTC
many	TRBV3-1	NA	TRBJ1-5	CASSQDPVGVSNQPQHF	TGTGCCAGCAGCCAAGATCCTGTTGGGGTCAGCAATCAGCCCCAGCATTTT